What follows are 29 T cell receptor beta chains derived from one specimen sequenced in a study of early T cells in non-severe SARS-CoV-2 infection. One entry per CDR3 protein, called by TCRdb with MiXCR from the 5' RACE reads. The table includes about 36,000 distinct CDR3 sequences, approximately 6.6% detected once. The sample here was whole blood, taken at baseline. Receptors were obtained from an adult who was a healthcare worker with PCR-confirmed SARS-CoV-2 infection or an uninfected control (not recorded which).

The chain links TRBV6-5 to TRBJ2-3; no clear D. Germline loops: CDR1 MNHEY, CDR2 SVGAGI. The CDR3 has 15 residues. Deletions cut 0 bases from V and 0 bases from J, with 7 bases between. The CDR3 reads CASSYSGSSTDTQYF. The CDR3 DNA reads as TGTGCCAGCAGTTACTCCGGCTCTAGCACAGATACGCAGTATTTT.

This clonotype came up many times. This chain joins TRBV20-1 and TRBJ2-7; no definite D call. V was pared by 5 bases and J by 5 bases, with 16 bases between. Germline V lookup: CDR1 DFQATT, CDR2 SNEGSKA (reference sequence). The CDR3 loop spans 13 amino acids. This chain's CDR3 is CSAHTPFQDEQYF. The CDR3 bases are TGCAGTGCTCATACACCTTTCCAGGACGAGCAGTACTTC.

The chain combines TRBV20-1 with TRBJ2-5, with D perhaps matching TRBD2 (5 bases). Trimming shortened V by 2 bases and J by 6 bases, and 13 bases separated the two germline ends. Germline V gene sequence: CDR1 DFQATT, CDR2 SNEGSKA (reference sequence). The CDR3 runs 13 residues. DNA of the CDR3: TGCAGTGCTAGATTGGTGGGAGCGAAGACCCAGTACTTC. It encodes CSARLVGAKTQYF.

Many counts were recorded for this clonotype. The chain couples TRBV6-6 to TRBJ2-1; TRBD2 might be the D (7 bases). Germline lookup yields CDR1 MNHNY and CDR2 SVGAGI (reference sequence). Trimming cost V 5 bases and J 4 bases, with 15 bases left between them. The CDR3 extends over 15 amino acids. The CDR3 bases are TGTGCCAGCAGTACTGAGCGGGACAATTACAATGAGCAGTTCTTC. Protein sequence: CASSTERDNYNEQFF.

The CDR3 DNA sequence: TGCAGTACAAGGCGGGGAGCCGAGCAGTTCTTC. Its translation: CSTRRGAEQFF. V usage is TRBV29-1 and J usage is TRBJ2-1; maybe TRBD2 (6 bases). This CDR3 comprises 11 residues. The germline CDR1 and CDR2 sequences are SQVTM and ANQGSEA.

The CDR3 DNA sequence: TGTGCCAGCATGGGACAGGGGAACACCGGGGAGCTGTTTTTT. Amino acids: CASMGQGNTGELFF. The J gene is TRBJ2-2, the V gene TRBV2; 9 bases map to TRBD1. The junction had 1 base not matched to a gene; V was cut back by 7 bases and J by 1 base. The CDR3 is 14 residues long. Germline values: CDR1 SNHLY, CDR2 FYNNEI.

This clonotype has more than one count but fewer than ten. CDR3 sequence (DNA): TGCGCCAGCAGCCAAGGGGCTGGGACCGCCGGCGAGCAGTACTTC. This sequence encodes CASSQGAGTAGEQYF. The chain carries TRBV5-1 and TRBJ2-7; either TRBD1 or TRBD2 may supply D (5 bases each). V dropped 4 bases and J dropped 6 bases, with 20 bases sitting between them. The V gene's germline CDR1 is SGHRS and CDR2 YFSETQ. CDR3 length: 15 amino acids. The whole variable domain, remainder taken from reference TRBV5-1 and TRBJ2-7, is KAGVTQTPRYLIKTRGQQVTLSCSPISGHRSVSWYQQTPGQGLQFLFEYFSETQRNKGNFPGRFSGRQFSNSRSEMNVSTLELGDSALYLCASSQGAGTAGEQYFGPGTRLTVT.

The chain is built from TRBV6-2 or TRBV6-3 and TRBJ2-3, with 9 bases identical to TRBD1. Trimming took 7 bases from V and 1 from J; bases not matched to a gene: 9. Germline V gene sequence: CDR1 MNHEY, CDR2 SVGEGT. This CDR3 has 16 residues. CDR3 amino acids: CASKEPGDRGTDTQYF. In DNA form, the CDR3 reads TGTGCCAGCAAGGAGCCGGGGGACAGGGGCACAGATACGCAGTATTTT.

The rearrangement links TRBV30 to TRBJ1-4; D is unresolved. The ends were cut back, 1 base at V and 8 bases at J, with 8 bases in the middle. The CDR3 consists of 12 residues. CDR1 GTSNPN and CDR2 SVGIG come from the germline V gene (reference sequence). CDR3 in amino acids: CAWSEQLEKLFF. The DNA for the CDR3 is TGTGCCTGGAGTGAACAGTTGGAAAAACTGTTTTTT.

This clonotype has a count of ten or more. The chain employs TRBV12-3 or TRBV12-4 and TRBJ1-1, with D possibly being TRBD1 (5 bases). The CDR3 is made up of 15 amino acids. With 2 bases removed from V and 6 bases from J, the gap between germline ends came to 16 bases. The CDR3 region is CASSLTPTDPPEAFF. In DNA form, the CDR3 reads TGTGCCAGCAGTTTAACCCCGACAGACCCACCTGAAGCTTTCTTT.

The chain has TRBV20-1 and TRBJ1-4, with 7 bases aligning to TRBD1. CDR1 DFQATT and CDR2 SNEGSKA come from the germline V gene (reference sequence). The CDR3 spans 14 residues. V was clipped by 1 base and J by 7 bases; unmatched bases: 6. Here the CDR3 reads CSARAQGGTEKLFF. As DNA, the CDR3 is TGCAGTGCTAGAGCGCAGGGGGGGACTGAAAAACTGTTTTTT.

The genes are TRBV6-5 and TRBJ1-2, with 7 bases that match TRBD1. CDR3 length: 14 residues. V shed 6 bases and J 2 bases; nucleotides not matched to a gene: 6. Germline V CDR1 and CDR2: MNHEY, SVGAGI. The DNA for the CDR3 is TGTGCCAGCAGGCAACAGGGGTTCAACTATGGCTACACCTTC. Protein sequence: CASRQQGFNYGYTF.

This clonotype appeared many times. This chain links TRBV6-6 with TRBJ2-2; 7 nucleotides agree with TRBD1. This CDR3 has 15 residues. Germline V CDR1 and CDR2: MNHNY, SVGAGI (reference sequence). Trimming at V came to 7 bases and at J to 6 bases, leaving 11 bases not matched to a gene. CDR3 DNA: TGTGCCAGCAACAAGGGGGCCGTAAAGGCCGGGGAGCTGTTTTTT. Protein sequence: CASNKGAVKAGELFF.

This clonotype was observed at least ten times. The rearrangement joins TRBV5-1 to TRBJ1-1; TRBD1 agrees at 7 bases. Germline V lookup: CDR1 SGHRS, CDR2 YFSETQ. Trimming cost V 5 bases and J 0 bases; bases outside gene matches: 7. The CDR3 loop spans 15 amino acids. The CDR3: CASSQTGDVNTEAFF. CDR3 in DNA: TGCGCCAGCAGTCAAACAGGGGATGTGAACACTGAAGCTTTCTTT.

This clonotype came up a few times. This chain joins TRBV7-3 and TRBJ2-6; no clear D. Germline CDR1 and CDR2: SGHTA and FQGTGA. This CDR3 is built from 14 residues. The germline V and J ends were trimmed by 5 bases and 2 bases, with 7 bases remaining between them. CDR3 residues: CASSPITGANVLTF. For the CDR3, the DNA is TGTGCCAGCAGCCCTATAACTGGGGCCAACGTCCTGACTTTC.

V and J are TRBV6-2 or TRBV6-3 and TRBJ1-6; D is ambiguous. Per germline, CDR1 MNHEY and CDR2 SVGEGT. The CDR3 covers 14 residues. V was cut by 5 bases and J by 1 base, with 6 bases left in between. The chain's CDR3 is CASSPGSYNSPLHF. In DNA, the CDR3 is TGTGCCAGCAGTCCGGGATCCTATAATTCACCCCTCCACTTT.

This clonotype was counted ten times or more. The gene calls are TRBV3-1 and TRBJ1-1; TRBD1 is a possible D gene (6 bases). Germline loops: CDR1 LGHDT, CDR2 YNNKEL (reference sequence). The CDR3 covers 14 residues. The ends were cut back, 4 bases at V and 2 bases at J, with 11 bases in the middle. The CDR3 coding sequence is TGTGCCAGCAGCCTCACAGGGAGCAACACTGAAGCTTTCTTT. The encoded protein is CASSLTGSNTEAFF.

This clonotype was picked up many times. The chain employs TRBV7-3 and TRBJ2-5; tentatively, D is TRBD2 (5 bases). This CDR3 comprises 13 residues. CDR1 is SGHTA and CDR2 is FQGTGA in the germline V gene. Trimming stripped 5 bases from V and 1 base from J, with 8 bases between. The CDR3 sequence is CASSPAGQETQYF. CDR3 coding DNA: TGTGCCAGCAGCCCGGCGGGCCAAGAGACCCAGTACTTC.

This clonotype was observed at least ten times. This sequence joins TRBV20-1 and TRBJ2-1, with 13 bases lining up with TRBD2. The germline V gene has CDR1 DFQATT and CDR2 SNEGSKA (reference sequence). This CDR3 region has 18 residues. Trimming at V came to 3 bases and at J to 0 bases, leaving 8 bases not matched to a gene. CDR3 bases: TGCAGTGCTAGCGGACTAGCGGGAGAGCTATTCTCCTACAATGAGCAGTTCTTC. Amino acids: CSASGLAGELFSYNEQFF.

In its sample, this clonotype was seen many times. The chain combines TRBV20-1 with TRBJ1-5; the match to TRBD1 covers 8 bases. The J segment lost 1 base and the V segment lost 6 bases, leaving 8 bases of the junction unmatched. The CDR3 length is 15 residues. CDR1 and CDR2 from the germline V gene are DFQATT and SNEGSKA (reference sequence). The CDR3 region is CSADRTGLSNQPQHF. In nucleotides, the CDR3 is TGCAGTGCAGACCGGACAGGGTTGAGCAATCAGCCCCAGCATTTT.

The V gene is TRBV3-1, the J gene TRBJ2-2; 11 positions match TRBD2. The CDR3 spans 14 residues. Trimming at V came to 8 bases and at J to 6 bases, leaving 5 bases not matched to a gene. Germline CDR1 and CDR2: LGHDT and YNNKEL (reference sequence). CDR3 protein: CASQTSGKAGELFF. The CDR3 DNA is TGTGCCAGCCAGACTAGCGGGAAGGCCGGGGAGCTGTTTTTT.

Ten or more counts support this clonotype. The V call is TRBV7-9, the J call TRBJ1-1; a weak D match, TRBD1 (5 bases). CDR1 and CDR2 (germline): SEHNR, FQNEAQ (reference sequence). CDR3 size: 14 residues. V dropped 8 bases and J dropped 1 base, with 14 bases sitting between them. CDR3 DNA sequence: TGTGCCAGCGAAACAGGAATATCGAACACTGAAGCTTTCTTT. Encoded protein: CASETGISNTEAFF.

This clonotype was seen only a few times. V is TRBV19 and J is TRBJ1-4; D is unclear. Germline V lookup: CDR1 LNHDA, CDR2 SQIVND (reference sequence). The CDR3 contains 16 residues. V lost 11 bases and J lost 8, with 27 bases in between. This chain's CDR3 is CASPLTAERVGEKLFF. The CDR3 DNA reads TGTGCCTCCCCTTTGACCGCGGAAAGGGTGGGGGAAAAACTGTTTTTT.

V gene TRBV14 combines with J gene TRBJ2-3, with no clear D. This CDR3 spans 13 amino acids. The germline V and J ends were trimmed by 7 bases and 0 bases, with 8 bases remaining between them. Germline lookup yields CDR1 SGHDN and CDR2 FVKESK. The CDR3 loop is CASKRGSTDTQYF. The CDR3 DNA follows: TGTGCCAGCAAGAGAGGAAGCACAGATACGCAGTATTTT.

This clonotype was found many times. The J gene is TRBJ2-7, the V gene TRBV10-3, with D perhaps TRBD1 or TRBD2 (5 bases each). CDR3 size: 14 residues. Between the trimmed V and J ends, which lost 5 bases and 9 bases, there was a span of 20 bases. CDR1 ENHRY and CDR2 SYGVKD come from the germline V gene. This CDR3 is CAISFRDGALGQYF. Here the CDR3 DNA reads TGTGCCATCAGTTTCCGGGACGGGGCCTTGGGGCAGTACTTC.

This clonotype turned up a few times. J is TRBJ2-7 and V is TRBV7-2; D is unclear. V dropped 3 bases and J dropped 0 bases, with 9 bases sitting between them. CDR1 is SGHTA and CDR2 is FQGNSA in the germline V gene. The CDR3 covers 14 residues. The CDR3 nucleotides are TGTGCCAGCAGCTTGTACCGGGTCTCCTACGAGCAGTACTTC. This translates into CASSLYRVSYEQYF.

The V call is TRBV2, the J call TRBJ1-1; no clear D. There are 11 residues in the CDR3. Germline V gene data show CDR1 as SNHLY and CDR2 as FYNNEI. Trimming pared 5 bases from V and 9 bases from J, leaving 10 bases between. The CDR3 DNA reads TGTGCCAGCAGTAAGGAGGGCCAAGCTTTCTTT. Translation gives CASSKEGQAFF.

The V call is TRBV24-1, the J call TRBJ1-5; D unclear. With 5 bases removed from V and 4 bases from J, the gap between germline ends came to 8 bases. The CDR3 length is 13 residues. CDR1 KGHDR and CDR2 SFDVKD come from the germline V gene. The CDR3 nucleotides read TGTGCCACCAGTGCGGCGGGGAATCAGCCCCAGCATTTT. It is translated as CATSAAGNQPQHF.

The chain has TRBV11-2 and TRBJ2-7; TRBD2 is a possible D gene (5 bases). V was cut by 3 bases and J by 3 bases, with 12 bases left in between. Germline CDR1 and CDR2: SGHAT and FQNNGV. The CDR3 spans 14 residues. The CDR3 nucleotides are TGTGCCAGCAGCTTGGACGGGATGTTCTACGAGCAGTACTTC. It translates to CASSLDGMFYEQYF. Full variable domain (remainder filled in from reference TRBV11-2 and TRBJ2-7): EAGVAQSPRYKIIEKRQSVAFWCNPISGHATLYWYQQILGQGPKLLIQFQNNGVVDDSQLPKDRFSAERLKGVDSTLKIQPAKLEDSAVYLCASSLDGMFYEQYFGPGTRLTVT.